This T cell receptor (beta chain) was sequenced during a study of T cells expressing NK-cell markers. Germline V CDR1 and CDR2: MNHEY, SVGAGI. The CDR3 contains 13 residues. Comment on this clonotype: The antigen remains unidentified.

5'RACE template switching with UMIs generated TCR beta cDNA. Each CDR3 protein gets one entry in TCRdb, which reprocessed the 5' RACE reads and gives no DNA. The ten top clones account for around 10%, within a sample of about 410,000 distinct CDR3 sequences. Study results and caveats: Of the CD8+ T cells in roughly 6 donors, roughly 1.0-7.5% belonged to dominant NKG2C+ clonotypes.

This TCR was recovered from a woman in her forties or fifties in good health. Sequencing used blood T cells: a sorted CD56 or NKG2C T cell subset, CD4+ or CD8+ T cells, or bulk PBMC T cells (not recorded which). The chain is built from TRBV6-5 and TRBJ2-3. CDR3 in amino acids: CASTLTPLGTQYF.